The clone carrying this T cell receptor (beta chain) was recorded once. PCR involved 60 Vbeta and 13 Jbeta primers. Assay: immunoSEQ multiplex PCR; the TCRdb copy retains only in-frame clones and omits some. The table lists around 150,000 clones, 60% to 85% of them singletons, with about 6.5% in the top ten. The record originates from a study of cytomegalovirus exposure and HLA in healthy donors. Study overall: A prior study identified approximately 120 million unique TCR beta sequences from some 180 million T cells.

V lost 2 bases and J 0 bases, leaving 7 bases between the germline ends. Looked up from germline, CDR1 is SGHTA and CDR2 is FQGTGA. The CDR3 runs to 15 residues. The chain is built from TRBV7-3 and TRBJ2-2; D may be TRBD2 (6 bases). The clonotype was recovered from a man aged 40-50 years in good health and CMV-seropositive. Sequencing was performed on PBMCs. As DNA, the CDR3 is TGTGCCAGCAGCTTAGGCGGGGCGAACACCGGGGAGCTGTTTTTT. Amino acid sequence: CASSLGGANTGELFF.